This T cell receptor beta chain came from a study of blood T cell repertoires in COVID-19. The overall study: Acute and convalescent COVID-19 specimens originated in the United States, Italy and Spain.

Germline V gene lookup returns CDR1 WSHSY and CDR2 SAAADI. CDR3 length equals 15 residues. Unmatched junction bases numbered 7, after V lost 3 bases and J lost 6 bases. Produced via immunoSEQ multiplex PCR; TCRdb's table is partial and in-frame only. The sample lists under 500,000 clones, 75% to 90% seen once, with 4% to 5.5% in the top ten. This chain links TRBV10-2 with TRBJ2-5, with 10 bases identical to TRBD1. The sequencing sample was made of peripheral blood. The receptor comes from a woman younger than 45 with acute or convalescent COVID-19. The CDR3 spells CASSEDRGRMKTQYF. The CDR3 nucleotides are TGCGCCAGCAGTGAAGACAGGGGGCGCATGAAGACCCAGTACTTC.